Listed here is a single T cell receptor beta chain. What this receptor recognizes is not known. There are no base qualities to consult, and no much larger clone falls within one base. Taken from the germline V gene (reference sequence), the CDR1 and CDR2 loops are LNHNV and YYDKDF. The CDR3 holds 16 amino acids from the cysteine to the phenylalanine. Solely the CDR3 DNA is kept, with 48 bases framed from the first base. Cut back by 1 base and 10 bases, the V and J ends lie 21 bases apart. TCRbeta CDR3 regions were amplified from genomic DNA using the immunoSEQ Assay, a bias-controlled multiplex PCR. In the authors' own workflow: Nucleated cell counts per sample were estimated from amplification of reference gene primers within the assay. Sequence reads were collapsed and filtered to measure the absolute abundance of every unique TCRbeta CDR3 rearrangement. For each sample, productive Simpson clonality was calculated by taking the square root of Simpson's diversity index across productive rearrangements. As stored in TCRdb, this immuneACCESS dataset retains in-frame rearrangements with V and J assigned. A fraction of the clones does not appear; measured against another copy, unresolved V genes explain less than half of the discrepancy, and the remainder lacks a known reason. V and J calls and clone size are those listed in that table; D and trimming were worked out from the DNA. Present in this sample are about 200,000 clones, 84% of which were seen just once. The top ten clonotypes cover roughly 3.1% of the sample.

The sample belongs to a study of blood T cell repertoires in COVID-19 (dated by TCRdb to 2018 to 2020). For context, the study as a whole: Collaborator samples came from the United States, Italy and Spain and covered acute and convalescent phases of COVID-19. The prospective study material was composed of cDNA or gDNA derived from T cells, B-cell-depleted T cells, or PBMCs. The dataset comprised deeply sampled blood TCRbeta repertoires from subjects exposed to, actively infected with, or recovered from COVID-19. The repertoires were made available in a free public database intended to serve as a resource for research on the immune response to SARS-CoV-2. The samples were drawn from the first 160 participants of the ongoing ImmuneRACE study and from 1,254 subjects provided by 6 global collaborators. The sample metadata nearly always contained a de-identified subject ID, COVID-19 status, age in years and sex. Where HLA class I and class II types were available, the types were taken from metadata supplied by the sample provider, not from assay-based typing. Results the study describes overall, beyond this receptor: The amount of clinical and demographic metadata varied by source and participant and was provided uncurated.

Participants in the prospective study were enrolled through a virtual design, were aged roughly 18 to 90 years, and lived in approximately 25 United States geographic areas. In the prospective study, cohorts were assigned on the basis of participant-reported clinical history obtained from a screening survey and a study questionnaire. A participant counted as exposed if, within 2 weeks of entering the study, that participant had been in contact with someone who had a PCR-confirmed or clinician-diagnosed COVID-19 case. Mobile phlebotomists in the prospective study collected whole blood, serum and a nasopharyngeal or oropharyngeal swab from every participant. Participants in the prospective study had the option to provide additional blood draws and questionnaires over a roughly 2-month period. Before DNA extraction, prospective study blood samples were shipped either frozen or at room temperature.

The TCR was taken from a woman under 40 who had been exposed to COVID-19. Sequencing input: PBMCs or T cells enriched from blood (not recorded which). The chain uses TRBV15 and TRBJ2-3, and the D gene may be TRBD2, 5 bases matching. The encoded CDR3 is CATSRGGSVSDDPQYF. The sequence in DNA is TGTGCCACCAGCAGAGGTGGGAGTGTCTCCGATGATCCGCAGTATTTT.